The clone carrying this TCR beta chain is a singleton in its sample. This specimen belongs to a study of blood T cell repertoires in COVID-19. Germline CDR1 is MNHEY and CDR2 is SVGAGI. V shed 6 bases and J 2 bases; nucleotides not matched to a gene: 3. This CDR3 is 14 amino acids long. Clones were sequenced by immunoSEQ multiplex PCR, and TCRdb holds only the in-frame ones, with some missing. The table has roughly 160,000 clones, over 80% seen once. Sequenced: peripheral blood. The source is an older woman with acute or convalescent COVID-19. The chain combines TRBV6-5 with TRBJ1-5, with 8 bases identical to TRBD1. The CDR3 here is CASSQQGGNQPQHF. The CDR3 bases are TGTGCCAGCAGCCAACAGGGGGGCAATCAGCCCCAGCATTTT.